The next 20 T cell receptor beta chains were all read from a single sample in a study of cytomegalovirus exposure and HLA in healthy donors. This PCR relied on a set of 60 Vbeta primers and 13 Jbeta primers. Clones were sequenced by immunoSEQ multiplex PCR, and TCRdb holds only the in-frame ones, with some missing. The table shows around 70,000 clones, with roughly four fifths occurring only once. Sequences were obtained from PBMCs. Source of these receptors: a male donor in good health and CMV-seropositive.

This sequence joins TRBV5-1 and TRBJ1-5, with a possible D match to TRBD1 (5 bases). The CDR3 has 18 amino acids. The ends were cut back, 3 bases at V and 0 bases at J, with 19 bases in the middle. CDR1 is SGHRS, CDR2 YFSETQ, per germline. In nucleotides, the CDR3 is TGCGCCAGCAGCTATACAACCGGGACTGAAAATAGCAATCAGCCCCAGCATTTT. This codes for CASSYTTGTENSNQPQHF.

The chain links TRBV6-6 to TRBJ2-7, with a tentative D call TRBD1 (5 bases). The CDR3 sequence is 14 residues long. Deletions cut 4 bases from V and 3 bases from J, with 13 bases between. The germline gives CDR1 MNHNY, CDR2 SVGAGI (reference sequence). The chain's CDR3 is CASSLKVDNYEQYF. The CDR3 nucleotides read TGTGCCAGCAGTTTAAAGGTGGACAACTACGAGCAGTACTTC.

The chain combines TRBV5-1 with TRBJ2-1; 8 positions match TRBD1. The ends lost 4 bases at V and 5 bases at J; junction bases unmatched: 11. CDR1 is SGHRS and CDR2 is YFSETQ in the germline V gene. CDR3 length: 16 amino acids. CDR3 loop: CASSLSGQGVDNEQFF. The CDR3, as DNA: TGCGCCAGCAGCCTCAGCGGACAGGGTGTGGACAATGAGCAGTTCTTC.

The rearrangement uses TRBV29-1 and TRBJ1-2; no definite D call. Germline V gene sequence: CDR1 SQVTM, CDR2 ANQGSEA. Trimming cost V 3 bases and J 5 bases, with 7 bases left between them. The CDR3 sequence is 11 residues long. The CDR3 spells CSVEADYGYTF. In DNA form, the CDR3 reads TGCAGCGTTGAGGCAGATTATGGCTACACCTTC.

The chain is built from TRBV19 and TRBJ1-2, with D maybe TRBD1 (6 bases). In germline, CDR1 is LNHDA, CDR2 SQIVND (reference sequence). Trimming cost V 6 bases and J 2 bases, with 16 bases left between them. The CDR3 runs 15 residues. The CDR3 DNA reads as TGTGCCAGTAGACCCCTAAACAGGGCCAACTATGGCTACACCTTC. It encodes CASRPLNRANYGYTF.

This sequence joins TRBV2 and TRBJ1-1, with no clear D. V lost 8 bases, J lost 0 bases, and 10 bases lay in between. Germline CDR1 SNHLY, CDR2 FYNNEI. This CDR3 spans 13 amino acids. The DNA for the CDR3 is TGTGCCAGCCGTCAAGACATGAACACTGAAGCTTTCTTT. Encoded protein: CASRQDMNTEAFF.

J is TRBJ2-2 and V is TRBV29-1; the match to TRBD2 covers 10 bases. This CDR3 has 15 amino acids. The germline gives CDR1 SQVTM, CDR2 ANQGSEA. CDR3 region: CNPEAGGPGTGELFF. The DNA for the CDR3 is TGCAACCCTGAAGCGGGAGGGCCGGGCACCGGGGAGCTGTTTTTT.

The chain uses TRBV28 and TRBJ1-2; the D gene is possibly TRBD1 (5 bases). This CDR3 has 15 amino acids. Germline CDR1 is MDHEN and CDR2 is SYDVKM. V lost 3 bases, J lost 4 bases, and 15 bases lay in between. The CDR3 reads CASSLGPGASYGYTF. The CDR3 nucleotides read TGTGCCAGCAGTTTGGGACCGGGAGCGAGCTATGGCTACACCTTC.

This chain's CDR3 is CASRPPGQGFTNEKLFF. In nucleotides, the CDR3 is TGTGCCAGCAGGCCCCCGGGACAGGGCTTTACTAATGAAAAACTGTTTTTT. V and J are TRBV28 and TRBJ1-4; TRBD1 aligns across 9 bases. The ends lost 6 bases at V and 2 bases at J; junction bases unmatched: 10. The length of the CDR3 is 17 residues. Germline-derived CDR1 and CDR2 are MDHEN and SYDVKM.

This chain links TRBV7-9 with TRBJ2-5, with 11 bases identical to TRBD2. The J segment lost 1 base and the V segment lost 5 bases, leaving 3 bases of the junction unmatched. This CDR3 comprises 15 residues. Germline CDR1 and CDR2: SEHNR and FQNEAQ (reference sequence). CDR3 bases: TGTGCCAGCAGCCCTAGCGGGGGGACCCAAGAGACCCAGTACTTC. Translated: CASSPSGGTQETQYF.

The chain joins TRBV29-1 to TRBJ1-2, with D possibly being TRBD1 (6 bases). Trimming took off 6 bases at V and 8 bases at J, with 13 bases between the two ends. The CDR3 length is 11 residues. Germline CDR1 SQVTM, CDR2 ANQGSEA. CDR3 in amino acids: CSVQQGKGYTF. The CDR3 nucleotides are TGCAGCGTCCAGCAGGGGAAAGGCTACACCTTC.

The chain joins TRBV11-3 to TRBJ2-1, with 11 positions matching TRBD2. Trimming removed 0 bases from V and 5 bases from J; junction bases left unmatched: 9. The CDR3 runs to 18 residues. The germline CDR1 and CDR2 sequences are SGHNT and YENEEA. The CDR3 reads CASSLDSSGRYLHNEQFF. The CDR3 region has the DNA TGTGCCAGCAGCTTAGATTCTAGCGGGAGGTACCTACACAATGAGCAGTTCTTC.

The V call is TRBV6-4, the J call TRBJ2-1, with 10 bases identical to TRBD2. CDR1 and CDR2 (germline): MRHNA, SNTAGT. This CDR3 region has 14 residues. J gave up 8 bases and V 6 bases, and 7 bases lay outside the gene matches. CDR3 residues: CASRQAGGLDEQFF. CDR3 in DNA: TGTGCCAGCAGGCAAGCGGGGGGGCTCGATGAGCAGTTCTTC.

The CDR3 spells CASSTTYEGARYEQYF. DNA of the CDR3: TGTGCCAGCAGTACCACCTATGAGGGGGCGCGCTACGAGCAGTACTTC. V and J are TRBV28 and TRBJ2-7; the match to TRBD1 covers 7 bases. Germline lookup yields CDR1 MDHEN and CDR2 SYDVKM. Losses at the gene ends were 5 bases for V and 3 bases for J; bases not matched to a gene: 13. The CDR3 is made up of 16 amino acids.

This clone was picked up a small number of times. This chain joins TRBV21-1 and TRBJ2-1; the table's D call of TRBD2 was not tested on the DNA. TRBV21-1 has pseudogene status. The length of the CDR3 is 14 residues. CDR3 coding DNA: TGTGCCAGCAAAGTTAAGAGCTCCTACAATGAGCAGTTCTTC. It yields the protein CASKVKSSYNEQFF.

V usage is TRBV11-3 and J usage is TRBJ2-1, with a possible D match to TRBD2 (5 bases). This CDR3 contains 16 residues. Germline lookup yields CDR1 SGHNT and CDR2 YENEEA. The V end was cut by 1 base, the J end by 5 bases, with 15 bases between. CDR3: CASSLVVGINNNEQFF. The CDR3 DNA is TGTGCCAGCAGCTTAGTAGTCGGGATAAATAACAATGAGCAGTTCTTC.

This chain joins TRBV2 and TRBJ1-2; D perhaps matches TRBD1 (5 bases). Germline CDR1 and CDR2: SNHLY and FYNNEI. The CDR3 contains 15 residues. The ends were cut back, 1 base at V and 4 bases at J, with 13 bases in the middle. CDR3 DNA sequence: TGTGCCAGCAGTGAAGGCGGGGGGTCTGGCTATGGCTACACCTTC. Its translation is CASSEGGGSGYGYTF.

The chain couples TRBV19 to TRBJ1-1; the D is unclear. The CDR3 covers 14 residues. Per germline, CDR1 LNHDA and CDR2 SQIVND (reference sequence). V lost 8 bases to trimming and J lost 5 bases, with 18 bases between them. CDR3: CASVRWERGTEAFF. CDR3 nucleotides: TGTGCCAGTGTTCGATGGGAGCGTGGTACTGAAGCTTTCTTT. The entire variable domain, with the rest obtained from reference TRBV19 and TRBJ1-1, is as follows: DGGITQSPKYLFRKEGQNVTLSCEQNLNHDAMYWYRQDPGQGLRLIYYSQIVNDFQKGDIAEGYSVSREKKESFPLTVTSAQKNPTAFYLCASVRWERGTEAFFGQGTRLTVV.

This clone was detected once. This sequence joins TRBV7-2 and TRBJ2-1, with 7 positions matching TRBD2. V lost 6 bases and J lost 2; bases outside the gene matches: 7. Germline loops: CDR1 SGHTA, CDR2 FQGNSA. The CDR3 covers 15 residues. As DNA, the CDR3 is TGTGCCAGCAGTCGAGCGGGACTTACCTACAATGAGCAGTTCTTC. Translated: CASSRAGLTYNEQFF.

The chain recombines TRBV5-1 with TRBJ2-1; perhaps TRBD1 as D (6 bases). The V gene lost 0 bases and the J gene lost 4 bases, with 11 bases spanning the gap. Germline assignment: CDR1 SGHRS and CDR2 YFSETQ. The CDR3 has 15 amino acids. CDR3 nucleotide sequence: TGCGCCAGCAGCTTGGAGCCAGGGGATTACAATGAGCAGTTCTTC. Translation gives CASSLEPGDYNEQFF.